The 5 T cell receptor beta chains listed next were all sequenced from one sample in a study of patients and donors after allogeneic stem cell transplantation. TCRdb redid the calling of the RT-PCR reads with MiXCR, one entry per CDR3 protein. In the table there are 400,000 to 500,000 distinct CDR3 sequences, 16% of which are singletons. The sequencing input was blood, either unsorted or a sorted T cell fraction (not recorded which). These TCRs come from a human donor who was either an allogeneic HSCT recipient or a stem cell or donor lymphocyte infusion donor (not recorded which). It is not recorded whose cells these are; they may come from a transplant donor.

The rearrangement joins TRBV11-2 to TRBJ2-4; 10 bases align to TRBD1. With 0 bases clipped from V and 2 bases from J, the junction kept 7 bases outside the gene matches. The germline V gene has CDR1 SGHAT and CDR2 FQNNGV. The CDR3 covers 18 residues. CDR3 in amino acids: CASSLDSGTGDPKNIQYF. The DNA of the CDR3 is TGTGCCAGCAGCTTAGATTCCGGGACAGGGGACCCCAAAAACATTCAGTACTTC.

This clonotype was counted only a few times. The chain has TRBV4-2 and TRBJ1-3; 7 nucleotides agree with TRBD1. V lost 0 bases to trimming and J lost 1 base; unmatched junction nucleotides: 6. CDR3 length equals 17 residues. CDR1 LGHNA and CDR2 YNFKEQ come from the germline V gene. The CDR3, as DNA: TGTGCCAGCAGCCAAGATTCAGGGGGGCTATCTGGAAACACCATATATTTT. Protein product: CASSQDSGGLSGNTIYF.

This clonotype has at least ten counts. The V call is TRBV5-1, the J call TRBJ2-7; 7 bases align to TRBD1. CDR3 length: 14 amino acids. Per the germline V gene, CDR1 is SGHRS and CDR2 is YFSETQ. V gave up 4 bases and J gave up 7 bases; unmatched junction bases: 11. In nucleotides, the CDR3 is TGCGCCAGCAGCCGGGACAGTATCTTTGGTGAGCAGTACTTC. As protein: CASSRDSIFGEQYF.

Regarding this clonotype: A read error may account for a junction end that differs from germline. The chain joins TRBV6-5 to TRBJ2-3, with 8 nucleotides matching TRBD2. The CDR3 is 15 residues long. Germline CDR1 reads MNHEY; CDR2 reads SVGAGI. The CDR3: CARSSGSGVWDTQYF. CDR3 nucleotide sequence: TGTGCCAGGAGTTCGGGTAGCGGGGTTTGGGATACGCAGTATTTT.

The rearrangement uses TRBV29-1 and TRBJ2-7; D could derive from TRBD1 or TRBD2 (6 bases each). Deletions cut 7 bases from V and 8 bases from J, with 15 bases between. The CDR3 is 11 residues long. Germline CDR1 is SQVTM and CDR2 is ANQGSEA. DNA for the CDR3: TGCAGCGGCTTAAATGGGGGGCAGCAGTACTTC. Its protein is CSGLNGGQQYF.